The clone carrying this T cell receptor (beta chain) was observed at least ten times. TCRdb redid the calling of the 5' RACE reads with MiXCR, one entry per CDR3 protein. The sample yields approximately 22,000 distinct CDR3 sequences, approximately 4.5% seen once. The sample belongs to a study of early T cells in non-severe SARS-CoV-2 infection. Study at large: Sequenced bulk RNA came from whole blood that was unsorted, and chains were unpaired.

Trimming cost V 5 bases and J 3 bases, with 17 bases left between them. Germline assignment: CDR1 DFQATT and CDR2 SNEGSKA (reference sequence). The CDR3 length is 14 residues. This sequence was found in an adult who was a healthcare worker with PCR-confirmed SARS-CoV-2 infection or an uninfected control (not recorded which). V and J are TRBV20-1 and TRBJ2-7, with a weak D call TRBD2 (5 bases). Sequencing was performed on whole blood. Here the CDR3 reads CSAQKRGLVYEQYF. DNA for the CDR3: TGCAGTGCTCAAAAGCGAGGGTTAGTCTACGAGCAGTACTTC.